These 2 T cell receptor beta chains came from one sample sequenced in a study of cytomegalovirus exposure and HLA in healthy donors. PCR employed 60 Vbeta and 13 Jbeta primers. TCRdb keeps only in-frame clones here, not all; method: immunoSEQ multiplex PCR. The table includes around 110,000 clones, about 86% detected once. The sample comprised PBMCs. The receptors were sampled from a woman aged 25 to 39 in good health and CMV-seronegative.

In its sample, this clone was seen a few times. This chain links TRBV6-1 with TRBJ2-3, with no clear D. Germline V gene sequence: CDR1 MNHNS, CDR2 SASEGT. The CDR3 spans 11 residues. V lost 5 bases, J lost 5 bases, and 5 bases lay in between. The CDR3 DNA sequence: TGTGCCAGCAGTAACGGAGATACGCAGTATTTT. It yields the protein CASSNGDTQYF.

This rearrangement joins TRBV7-3 to TRBJ2-1, with a possible D match to TRBD1 (6 bases). The germline gives CDR1 SGHTA, CDR2 FQGTGA. The CDR3 extends over 14 amino acids. V was shortened by 5 bases and J by 0 bases, with 8 bases between the two germline ends. This CDR3 is CASSMDSSYNEQFF. CDR3 DNA sequence: TGTGCCAGCAGCATGGACAGCTCCTACAATGAGCAGTTCTTC.